The following is a TCR beta chain sequence with its context. These data originate in a study of beta chain features in type 1 diabetes. Expressed TCRB transcripts got sequenced, as all isolated RNA was reverse transcribed. This table comes from immunoSEQ multiplex PCR, and its TCRdb copy is limited to in-frame clones, with some not included. The sample consists of under 800,000 clones, about a sixth of them appearing once. This receptor was identified in a man aged 18-30 years in good health. Sample: naive CD4+ T cells from blood.

CDR3 protein: CASSLRNPPYEQYF. The CDR3 region has the DNA TGTGCCAGCAGCTTAAGGAACCCCCCCTACGAGCAGTACTTC. The chain uses TRBV7-9 and TRBJ2-7; D not resolved. Germline CDR1 reads SEHNR; CDR2 reads FQNEAQ (reference sequence). The CDR3 spans 14 residues. Trimming shortened V by 2 bases and J by 2 bases, and 10 bases separated the two germline ends.